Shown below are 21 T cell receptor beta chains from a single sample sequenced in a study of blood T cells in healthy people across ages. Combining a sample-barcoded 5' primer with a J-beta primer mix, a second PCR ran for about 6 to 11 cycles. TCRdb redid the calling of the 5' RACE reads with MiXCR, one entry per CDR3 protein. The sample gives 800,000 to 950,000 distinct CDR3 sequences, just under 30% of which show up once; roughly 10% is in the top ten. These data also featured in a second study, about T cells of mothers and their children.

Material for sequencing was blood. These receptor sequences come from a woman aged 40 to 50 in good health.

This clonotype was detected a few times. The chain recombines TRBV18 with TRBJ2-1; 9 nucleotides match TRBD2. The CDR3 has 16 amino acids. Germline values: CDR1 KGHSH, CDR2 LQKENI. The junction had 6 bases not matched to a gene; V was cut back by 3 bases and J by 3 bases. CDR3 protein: CASSPELRGGYNEQFF. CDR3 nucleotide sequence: TGTGCCAGCTCACCCGAGTTGCGGGGGGGCTACAATGAGCAGTTCTTC. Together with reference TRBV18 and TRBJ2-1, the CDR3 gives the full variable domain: NAGVMQNPRHLVRRRGQEARLRCSPMKGHSHVYWYRQLPEEGLKFMVYLQKENIIDESGMPKERFSAEFPKEGPSILRIQQVVRGDSAAYFCASSPELRGGYNEQFFGPGTRLTVL.

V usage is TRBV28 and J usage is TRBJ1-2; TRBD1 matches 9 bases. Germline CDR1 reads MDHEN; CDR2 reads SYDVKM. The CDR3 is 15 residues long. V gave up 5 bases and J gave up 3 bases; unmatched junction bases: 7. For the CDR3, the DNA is TGTGCCAGCAGTCAAGGACAGGGGCTGGACTATGGCTACACCTTC. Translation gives CASSQGQGLDYGYTF.

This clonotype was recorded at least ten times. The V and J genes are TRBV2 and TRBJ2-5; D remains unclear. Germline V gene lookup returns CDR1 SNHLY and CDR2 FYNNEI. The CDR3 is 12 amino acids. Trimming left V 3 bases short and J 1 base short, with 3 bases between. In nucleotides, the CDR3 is TGTGCCAGCAGTGAGCTCCAAGAGACCCAGTACTTC. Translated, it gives CASSELQETQYF.

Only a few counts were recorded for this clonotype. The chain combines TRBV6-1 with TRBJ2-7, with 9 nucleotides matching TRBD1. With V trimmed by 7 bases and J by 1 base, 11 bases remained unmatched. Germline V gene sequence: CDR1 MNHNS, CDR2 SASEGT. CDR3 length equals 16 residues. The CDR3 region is CASKRTGAPNSYEQYF. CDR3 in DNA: TGTGCCAGCAAAAGGACAGGGGCCCCTAATTCCTACGAGCAGTACTTC.

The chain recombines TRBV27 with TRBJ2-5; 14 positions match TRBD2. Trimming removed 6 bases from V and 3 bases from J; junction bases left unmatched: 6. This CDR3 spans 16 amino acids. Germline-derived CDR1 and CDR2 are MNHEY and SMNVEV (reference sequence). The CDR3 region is CASSPRGLAGEETQYF. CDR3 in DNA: TGTGCCAGCAGCCCCCGGGGACTAGCGGGGGAAGAGACCCAGTACTTC.

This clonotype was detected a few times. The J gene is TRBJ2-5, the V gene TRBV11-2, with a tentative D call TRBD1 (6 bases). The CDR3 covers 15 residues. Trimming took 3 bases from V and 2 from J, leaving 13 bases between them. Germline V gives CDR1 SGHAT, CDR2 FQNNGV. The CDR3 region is CASSFLLGGQETQYF. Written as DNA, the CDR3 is TGTGCCAGCAGCTTTTTGTTAGGGGGTCAAGAGACCCAGTACTTC.

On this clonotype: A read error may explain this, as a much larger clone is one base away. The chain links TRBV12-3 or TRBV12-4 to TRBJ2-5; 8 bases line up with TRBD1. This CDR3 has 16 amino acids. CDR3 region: CASSLGDRHYEETQCF. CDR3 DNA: TGTGCCAGCAGTTTAGGGGACAGGCACTATGAGGAGACCCAGTGCTTC.

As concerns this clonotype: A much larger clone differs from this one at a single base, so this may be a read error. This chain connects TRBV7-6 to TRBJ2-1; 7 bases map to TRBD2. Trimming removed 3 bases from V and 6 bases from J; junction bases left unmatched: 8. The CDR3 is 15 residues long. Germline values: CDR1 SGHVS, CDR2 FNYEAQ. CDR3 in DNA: TGTGCCAGCAGCTTTGCCGGGGGGTTAGGCAATGAGCAGTTCTTC. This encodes CASSFAGGLGNEQFF.

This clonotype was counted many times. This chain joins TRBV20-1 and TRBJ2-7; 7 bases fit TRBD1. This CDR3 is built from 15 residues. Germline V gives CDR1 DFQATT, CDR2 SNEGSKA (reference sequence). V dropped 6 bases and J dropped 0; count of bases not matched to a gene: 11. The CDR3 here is CSAAQGVISSYEQYF. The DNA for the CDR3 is TGCAGTGCGGCTCAGGGGGTCATAAGCTCCTACGAGCAGTACTTC.

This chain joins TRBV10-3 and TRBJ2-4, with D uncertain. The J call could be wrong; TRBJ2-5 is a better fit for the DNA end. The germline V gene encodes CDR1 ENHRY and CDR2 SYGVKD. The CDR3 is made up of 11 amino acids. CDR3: CAMGRGETQYF. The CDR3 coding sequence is TGTGCCATGGGTAGAGGAGAGACCCAGTACTTC.

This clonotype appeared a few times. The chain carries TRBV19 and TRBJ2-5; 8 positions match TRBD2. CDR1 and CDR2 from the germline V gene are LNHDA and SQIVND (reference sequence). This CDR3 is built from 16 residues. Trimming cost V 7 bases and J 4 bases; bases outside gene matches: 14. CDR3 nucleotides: TGTGCCAGTACTCCCGGGAGGGCAGCCCTGGGAGAGACCCAGTACTTC. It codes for CASTPGRAALGETQYF.

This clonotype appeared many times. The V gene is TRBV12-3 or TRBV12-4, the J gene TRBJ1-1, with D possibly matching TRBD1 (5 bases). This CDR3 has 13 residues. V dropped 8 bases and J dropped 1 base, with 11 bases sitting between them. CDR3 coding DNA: TGTGCCAGCGAGACAGCCCAGAACACTGAAGCTTTCTTT. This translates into CASETAQNTEAFF.

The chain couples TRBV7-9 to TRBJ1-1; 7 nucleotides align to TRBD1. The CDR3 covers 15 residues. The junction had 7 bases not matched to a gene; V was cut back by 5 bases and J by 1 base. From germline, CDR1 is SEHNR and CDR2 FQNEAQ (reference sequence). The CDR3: CASSPQGGSNTEAFF. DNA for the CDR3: TGTGCCAGCAGCCCCCAGGGGGGGTCGAACACTGAAGCTTTCTTT.

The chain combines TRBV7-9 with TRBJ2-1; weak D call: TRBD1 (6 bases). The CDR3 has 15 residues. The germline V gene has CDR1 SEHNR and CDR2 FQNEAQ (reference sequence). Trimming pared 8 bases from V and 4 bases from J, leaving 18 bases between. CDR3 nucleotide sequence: TGTGCCAGCGGTTTGATTATGGGACATTACAATGAGCAGTTCTTC. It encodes CASGLIMGHYNEQFF. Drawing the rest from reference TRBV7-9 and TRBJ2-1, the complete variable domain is DTGVSQNPRHKITKRGQNVTFRCDPISEHNRLYWYRQTLGQGPEFLTYFQNEAQLEKSRLLSDRFSAERPKGSFSTLEIQRTEQGDSAMYLCASGLIMGHYNEQFFGPGTRLTVL.

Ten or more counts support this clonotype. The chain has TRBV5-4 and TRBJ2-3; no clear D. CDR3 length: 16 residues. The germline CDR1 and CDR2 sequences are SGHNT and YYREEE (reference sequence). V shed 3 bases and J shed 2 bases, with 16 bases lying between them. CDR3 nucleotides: TGTGCCAGCAGCTCGTCCGACGGCGCCCCCACAGATACGCAGTATTTT. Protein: CASSSSDGAPTDTQYF.

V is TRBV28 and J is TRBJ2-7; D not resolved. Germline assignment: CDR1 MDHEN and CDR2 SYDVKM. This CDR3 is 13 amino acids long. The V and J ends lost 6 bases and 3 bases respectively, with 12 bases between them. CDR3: CASRSRFHYEQYF. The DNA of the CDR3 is TGTGCCAGCAGATCCCGGTTTCACTACGAGCAGTACTTC.

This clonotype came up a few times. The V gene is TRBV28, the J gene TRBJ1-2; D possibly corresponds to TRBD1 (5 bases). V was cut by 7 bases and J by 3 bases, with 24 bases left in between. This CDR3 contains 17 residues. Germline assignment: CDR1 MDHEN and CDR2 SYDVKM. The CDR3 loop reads CASTGQGGETRDYGYTF. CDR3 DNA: TGTGCCAGCACCGGTCAGGGAGGGGAGACAAGAGACTATGGCTACACCTTC.

CDR3 DNA: TGTGCCAGCAGTTACAACGGTTTTACTGAAGCTTTCTTT. It is translated as CASSYNGFTEAFF. The rearrangement joins TRBV6-2 or TRBV6-3 to TRBJ1-1; no firm D call. The germline V gene encodes CDR1 MNHEY and CDR2 SVGEGT. Trimming took 2 bases from V and 5 from J, leaving 9 bases between them. The CDR3 extends over 13 amino acids.

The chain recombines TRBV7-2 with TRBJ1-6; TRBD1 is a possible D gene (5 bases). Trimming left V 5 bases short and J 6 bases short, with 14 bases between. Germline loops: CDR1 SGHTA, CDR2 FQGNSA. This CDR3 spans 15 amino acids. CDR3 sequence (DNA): TGTGCCAGCAGCGTCCGGGACGGCTTTAATTCACCCCTCCACTTT. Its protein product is CASSVRDGFNSPLHF.

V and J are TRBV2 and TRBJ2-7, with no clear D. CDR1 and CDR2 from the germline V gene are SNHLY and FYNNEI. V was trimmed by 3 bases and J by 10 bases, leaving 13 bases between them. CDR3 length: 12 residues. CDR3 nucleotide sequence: TGTGCCAGCAGTGACAGGATTGAGGCCCAGTACTTC. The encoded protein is CASSDRIEAQYF.

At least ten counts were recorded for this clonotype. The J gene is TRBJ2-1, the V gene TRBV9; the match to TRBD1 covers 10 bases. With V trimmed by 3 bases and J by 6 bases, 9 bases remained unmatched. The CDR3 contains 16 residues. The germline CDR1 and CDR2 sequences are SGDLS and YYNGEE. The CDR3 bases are TGTGCCAGCAGCGCCGGGACAGGGGTTTTGGGCAATGAGCAGTTCTTC. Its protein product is CASSAGTGVLGNEQFF.